This T cell receptor (beta chain) was sequenced during a study of OX40 agonist ivuxolimab in advanced cancers. Trimming left V 6 bases short and J 0 bases short, with 14 bases between. Germline CDR1 reads MNHNY; CDR2 reads SVGAGI (reference sequence). This CDR3 comprises 16 residues. Sequencing used immunoSEQ multiplex PCR; TCRdb keeps in-frame clones, though not all of them. The sample lists 100,000 to 150,000 clones; around 93% were seen once. V is TRBV6-6 and J is TRBJ1-4; TRBD1 is a possible D gene (6 bases). The receptor was isolated from an adult with an advanced solid tumor such as melanoma, head and neck, liver or kidney cancer. This specimen consisted of CD4+ or CD8+ T cells sorted from blood, obtained in a trial of the OX40 agonist ivuxolimab. CDR3 sequence: CASRSTGGATNEKLFF. CDR3 coding DNA: TGTGCCAGCAGGTCAACCGGGGGCGCAACTAATGAAAAACTGTTTTTT.